Listed below are T cell receptor beta chains from one sample, sequenced in a study of blood T cell repertoires in COVID-19. Assay used: immunoSEQ multiplex PCR; TCRdb lists only in-frame clones, some missing. The sample lists about 200,000 clones; 65% to 90% were seen once. Sequencing input: PBMCs or T cells enriched from blood (not recorded which). Receptor source: a woman in her sixties or seventies with acute COVID-19. The CDR3 runs from the conserved cysteine through the conserved F or W. Each record gives: clone size, V gene, D gene, J gene, CDR3 protein, CDR3 DNA. D genes are given only for firm matches. Some rows have no size entry. The others give once, few or many, or a class for an expanded clone.

>-|TRBV30|-|TRBJ1-2
CAWTVNREGYTF
TGTGCCTGGACCGTTAACAGGGAGGGCTACACCTTC
>-|TRBV6-5|-|TRBJ2-2
CASSYLRTLTGELFF
TGTGCCAGCAGTTATCTTAGGACACTAACCGGGGAGCTGTTTTTT
>-|TRBV11-2|-|TRBJ2-1
CASSPLSEGGNEQFF
TGTGCCAGCAGCCCACTTAGTGAGGGTGGCAATGAGCAGTTCTTC
>-|TRBV30|-|TRBJ1-2
CAWSAGYGYGYTF
TGTGCCTGGAGTGCAGGGTACGGCTATGGCTACACCTTC
>few|TRBV2|-|TRBJ1-4
CASSFPGSSNEKLFF
TGTGCCAGCAGTTTCCCCGGGAGCTCCAATGAAAAACTGTTTTTT
>-|TRBV7-2|TRBD1|TRBJ1-1
CASSWAGQGGAEAFF
TGTGCCAGCAGCTGGGCCGGACAGGGAGGTGCTGAAGCTTTCTTT
>once|TRBV5-4|-|TRBJ1-2
CASSPGQGYGYTF
TGTGCCAGCAGCCCGGGACAAGGCTATGGCTACACCTTC
>-|TRBV11-2|-|TRBJ2-3
CASSLDIVSDTQYF
TGTGCCAGCAGCTTAGATATAGTCTCAGATACGCAGTATTTT
>-|TRBV20-1|-|TRBJ1-2
CSASMSTPSPGGYTF
TGCAGTGCTAGTATGTCGACACCCTCCCCGGGGGGCTACACCTTC
>-|TRBV28|TRBD2|TRBJ2-3
CASSDRKRGGSTDTQYF
TGTGCCAGCAGTGATAGGAAGCGGGGGGGGAGCACAGATACGCAGTATTTT
>few|TRBV5-1|TRBD2|TRBJ2-5
CASSLSSGRQETQYF
TGCGCCAGCAGCTTGTCTAGCGGGAGACAAGAGACCCAGTACTTC
>-|TRBV6-4|-|TRBJ1-1
CASSPGHTNTEAFF
TGTGCCAGCAGCCCGGGACATACGAACACTGAAGCTTTCTTT
>-|TRBV11-3|TRBD2|TRBJ2-7
CAGIQTSGDYEQYF
TGTGCCGGCATTCAGACTAGCGGGGACTACGAGCAGTACTTC
>-|TRBV11-2|-|TRBJ1-2
CASSLVSVNYGYTF
TGTGCCAGCAGCTTAGTTTCAGTCAACTATGGCTACACCTTC
>-|TRBV9|TRBD2|TRBJ2-2
CASSPTSGGAGELFF
TGTGCCAGCAGCCCGACTAGCGGGGGTGCCGGGGAGCTGTTTTTT
>-|TRBV5-1|-|TRBJ2-1
CASSLVAVRAEQFF
TGCGCCAGCAGCTTGGTAGCGGTTAGGGCCGAGCAGTTCTTC
>once|TRBV7-2|TRBD1|TRBJ2-4
CASSLGTGGNIQYF
TGTGCCAGCAGCTTAGGGACAGGGGGAAACATTCAGTACTTC
>-|TRBV7-9|TRBD2|TRBJ2-5
CASRRSGGVTQYF
TGTGCCAGCAGAAGGAGCGGGGGGGTGACCCAGTACTTC
>-|TRBV2|-|TRBJ1-2
CASSEGGAGYGYTF
TGTGCCAGCAGTGAGGGGGGGGCCGGGTATGGCTACACCTTC
>-|TRBV5-4|-|TRBJ2-1
CASSLKGRNEQFF
TGTGCCAGCAGCTTGAAGGGGCGCAATGAGCAGTTCTTC
>-|TRBV7-2|-|TRBJ1-2
CASSLDRDYGYTF
TGTGCCAGCAGCTTAGACAGGGACTATGGCTACACCTTC
>-|TRBV6-5|-|TRBJ2-1
CASSPGSQFYNEQFF
TGTGCCAGCAGTCCAGGGTCCCAATTCTACAATGAGCAGTTCTTC
>few|TRBV20-1|-|TRBJ2-1
CSAQSAGQFF
TGCAGTGCGCAGTCCGCGGGACAGTTCTTC
>once|TRBV6-4|TRBD1|TRBJ2-3
CASSDSTGTHTDTQYF
TGTGCCAGCAGTGACTCGACAGGGACACACACAGATACGCAGTATTTT
>-|TRBV5-1|TRBD1|TRBJ1-2
CASSSGQAIYGYTF
TGCGCCAGCAGCTCGGGACAGGCGATCTATGGCTACACCTTC
>-|TRBV24-1|-|TRBJ2-3
CATSDFEGVQYF
TGTGCCACCAGTGATTTTGAAGGGGTGCAGTATTTT
>-|TRBV30|-|TRBJ2-3
CAWKTGAPDTQYF
TGTGCCTGGAAAACGGGAGCCCCAGATACGCAGTATTTT
>once|TRBV12-3/TRBV12-4|-|TRBJ2-7
CASMRQGTYEQYF
TGTGCCAGCATGAGGCAGGGCACCTACGAGCAGTACTTC